This T cell receptor (beta chain) was obtained from a study of blood T cell repertoires in COVID-19. Study in general: Both acute and convalescent COVID-19 samples were obtained from the United States, Italy and Spain. Sources were T cells, B-cell-depleted T cells, or PBMCs; the material itself was cDNA or gDNA.

The germline gives CDR1 GTSNPN, CDR2 SVGIG (reference sequence). The CDR3 contains 15 residues. Losses at the gene ends were 0 bases for V and 3 bases for J; bases not matched to a gene: 5. Authors' analysis steps: Reference gene primer amplification gave nucleated cell count estimates. Assay used: immunoSEQ multiplex PCR; TCRdb lists only in-frame clones, some missing. D and trimming come from the DNA, and the V and J calls and clone size come from that table. The data show more than 150,000 clones, more than 75% seen once. The origin of this receptor is a woman aged 18-29 years who had recovered from COVID-19. Material: peripheral blood. V is TRBV30 and J is TRBJ2-1; TRBD2 matches 7 bases. CDR3: CAWSVGSGFYNEQFF. The CDR3 bases are TGTGCCTGGAGTGTGGGTAGCGGGTTCTACAATGAGCAGTTCTTC.